These 23 T cell receptor beta chains originate from one sample sequenced in a study of T cells in Graves' hyperthyroidism and ophthalmopathy. Amplification yielded TCR beta CDR3 regions, with RNA transcripts as the source. TCR CDR3 underwent first-round RT-PCR with the HTBI primer set. MiXCR was run by TCRdb on the multiplex PCR reads, yielding one entry per CDR3 protein. The profile shows roughly 720,000 distinct CDR3 sequences, 17% of them singletons. The sequenced sample was blood. All receptors derive from a man aged 50 to 60 with Graves' hyperthyroidism.

This rearrangement joins TRBV7-3 to TRBJ1-1, with D unclear. Trimming pared 5 bases from V and 1 base from J, leaving 8 bases between. Germline V gene lookup returns CDR1 SGHTA and CDR2 FQGTGA. The CDR3 consists of 13 residues. The CDR3 here is CASSPQQNTEAFF. The CDR3 bases are TGTGCCAGCAGCCCACAACAGAACACTGAAGCTTTCTTT.

V and J are TRBV24-1 and TRBJ2-1, with TRBD2 identical over 9 bases. The DNA end favors TRBJ2-7, so the J call may be wrong. The CDR3 has 16 residues. The germline V gene encodes CDR1 KGHDR and CDR2 SFDVKD. In nucleotides, the CDR3 is TGTGCCACCAGTGATTTGAAGACTAGCGGAAACAATGAGCAGTACTTC. Protein sequence: CATSDLKTSGNNEQYF.

The CDR3 reads CASIAAYNEQFF. The CDR3 DNA is TGTGCCTCCATAGCGGCTTACAATGAGCAGTTCTTC. The chain combines TRBV30 with TRBJ2-1; D is perhaps TRBD2 (6 bases). The V gene lost 7 bases and the J gene lost 4 bases, with 11 bases spanning the gap. Per the germline V gene, CDR1 is GTSNPN and CDR2 is SVGIG (reference sequence). The length of the CDR3 is 12 residues. Drawing the rest from reference TRBV30 and TRBJ2-1, the complete variable domain is SQTIHQWPATLVQPVGSPLSLECTVEGTSNPNLYWYRQAAGRGLQLLFYSVGIGQISSEVPQNLSASRPQDRQFILSSKKLLLSDSGFYLCASIAAYNEQFFGPGTRLTVL.

This clonotype was picked up many times. The V call is TRBV24-1, the J call TRBJ2-2, with no clear D. Germline V CDR1 and CDR2: KGHDR, SFDVKD. The CDR3 has 17 residues. With 5 bases removed from V and 2 bases from J, the gap between germline ends came to 17 bases. The CDR3 DNA sequence: TGTGCCACCAGTGCCGAGACCTTTACACTTAACACCGGGGAGCTGTTTTTT. Its translation is CATSAETFTLNTGELFF.

This clonotype appeared a single time. The CDR3 loop reads CASTPAGTVDSPLHF. The DNA of the CDR3 is TGTGCCAGCACTCCCGCCGGGACAGTGGATTCACCCCTCCACTTT. This chain uses TRBV6-1 with TRBJ1-6, with TRBD1 identical over 7 bases. Germline V gene sequence: CDR1 MNHNS, CDR2 SASEGT. V dropped 7 bases and J dropped 8; count of bases not matched to a gene: 11. CDR3 length: 15 residues.

In this sample, this clonotype turned up many times. This chain joins TRBV28 and TRBJ1-4; D is ambiguous. The germline CDR1 and CDR2 sequences are MDHEN and SYDVKM. The CDR3 is 16 residues long. Trimming pared 5 bases from V and 2 bases from J, leaving 15 bases between. The CDR3 DNA reads TGTGCCAGCAGTCCACCGGGCCGGAGGACTAATGAAAAACTGTTTTTT. It encodes CASSPPGRRTNEKLFF.

The rearrangement uses TRBV19 and TRBJ2-3; D assignment may be TRBD1 or TRBD2 (7 bases each). Deletions cut 6 bases from V and 2 bases from J, with 18 bases between. The germline CDR1 and CDR2 sequences are LNHDA and SQIVND (reference sequence). The CDR3 spans 16 residues. The DNA of the CDR3 is TGTGCCAGTAGACCAGGGGGAGGGGGCACCACAGATACGCAGTATTTT. Protein: CASRPGGGGTTDTQYF.

The chain uses TRBV27 and TRBJ2-2; D gene uncertain. Trimming removed 3 bases from V and 2 bases from J, with 7 bases in between. CDR1 and CDR2 (germline): MNHEY, SMNVEV (reference sequence). This CDR3 contains 14 residues. Written as DNA, the CDR3 is TGTGCCAGCAGTTTTATGGCAAACACCGGGGAGCTGTTTTTT. The encoded protein is CASSFMANTGELFF.

The CDR3, as DNA: TGTGCCAGCAGAGAACAGGGAAAGCCCCAGCATTTT. Protein sequence: CASREQGKPQHF. J is TRBJ1-5 and V is TRBV12-3 or TRBV12-4, with D tentatively TRBD1 (6 bases). Trimming took 6 bases from V and 8 from J, leaving 11 bases between them. This CDR3 comprises 12 residues.

This clonotype was recorded at least ten times. The rearrangement links TRBV19 to TRBJ2-7; D tentatively fits TRBD1 or TRBD2 (5 bases each). In germline, CDR1 is LNHDA, CDR2 SQIVND (reference sequence). This CDR3 contains 14 residues. Between the trimmed V and J ends, which lost 5 bases and 5 bases, there was a span of 16 bases. The CDR3 coding sequence is TGTGCCAGTAGTCTCTGGGAAAGGGACCACGAGCAGTACTTC. It codes for CASSLWERDHEQYF.

The chain couples TRBV28 to TRBJ1-2; perhaps TRBD1 as D (6 bases). Trimming took 5 bases from V and 1 from J, leaving 26 bases between them. This CDR3 has 19 amino acids. Per germline, CDR1 MDHEN and CDR2 SYDVKM. For the CDR3, the DNA is TGTGCCAGCAGTAAAATGATAGGGGACACTGGGGATCTTAACTATGGCTACACCTTC. It translates to CASSKMIGDTGDLNYGYTF.

The genes are TRBV6-2 or TRBV6-3 and TRBJ2-5; TRBD2 matches 8 bases. V lost 7 bases and J lost 4; bases outside the gene matches: 11. CDR1 is MNHEY, CDR2 SVGEGT, per germline. The CDR3 is made up of 15 amino acids. As DNA, the CDR3 is TGTGCCAGCAAAAAAGCGGGAGTAACCTCAGAGACCCAGTACTTC. Protein sequence: CASKKAGVTSETQYF.

CDR3 protein: CASSTGVGSPLHF. As DNA, the CDR3 is TGTGCCAGCAGTACAGGGGTGGGATCACCCCTCCACTTT. The rearrangement uses TRBV2 and TRBJ1-6; TRBD1 aligns across 7 bases. CDR1 and CDR2 from the germline V gene are SNHLY and FYNNEI. Unmatched junction bases numbered 5, after V lost 5 bases and J lost 10 bases. This CDR3 is 13 amino acids long.

This clonotype was seen repeatedly, ten times or more. The chain couples TRBV5-6 to TRBJ2-5, with D unresolved. The germline gives CDR1 SGHDT, CDR2 YYEEEE. The V and J ends lost 4 bases and 4 bases respectively, with 17 bases between them. CDR3 length: 15 residues. DNA of the CDR3: TGTGCCAGCAGCGCCGGGCCAGCTAGTAGAGAGACCCAGTACTTC. It is translated as CASSAGPASRETQYF.

J is TRBJ2-1 and V is TRBV27, with D perhaps matching TRBD2 (5 bases). V gave up 3 bases and J gave up 0 bases, with 15 bases separating them. The germline V gene encodes CDR1 MNHEY and CDR2 SMNVEV (reference sequence). The CDR3 sequence is 17 residues long. The DNA for the CDR3 is TGTGCCAGCAGTTTCACCTTTAGCGAGCCCTCCTACAATGAGCAGTTCTTC. It yields the protein CASSFTFSEPSYNEQFF.

A few counts support this clonotype. V and J are TRBV7-8 and TRBJ2-3; D remains unclear. V was shortened by 4 bases and J by 12 bases, with 11 bases between the two germline ends. This CDR3 has 11 amino acids. Looked up from germline, CDR1 is SGHVS and CDR2 is FQNEAQ. CDR3 bases: TGTGCCAGCAGCTCCGGACCGACTCAGTATTTT. It encodes CASSSGPTQYF.

This clonotype was seen a few times. V and J are TRBV6-6 and TRBJ1-1; 9 bases are shared with TRBD1. The CDR3 has 16 residues. V lost 2 bases and J lost 3; bases outside the gene matches: 7. Germline V gene sequence: CDR1 MNHNY, CDR2 SVGAGI (reference sequence). This CDR3 is CASSYGGTGLYTEAFF. The CDR3 DNA reads TGTGCCAGCAGTTACGGGGGGACAGGGCTTTACACTGAAGCTTTCTTT.

Concerning this clonotype: It may be a read error: a sequence one base away is much more abundant. V is TRBV11-1 and J is TRBJ2-1, with 14 bases aligning to TRBD2. The junction had 5 bases not matched to a gene; V was cut back by 4 bases and J by 0 bases. This CDR3 contains 18 residues. CDR1 is SGHAT and CDR2 is FQDESV in the germline V gene (reference sequence). CDR3 coding DNA: TGTGCCAGCAGCTCGACTAGCGGGAGGGCAAGCTCCTACAATGAGCAGTTCTTC. This encodes CASSSTSGRASSYNEQFF.

This clonotype was detected only a few times. The V gene is TRBV5-6, the J gene TRBJ2-1; D is perhaps TRBD2 (5 bases). Germline V gene data show CDR1 as SGHDT and CDR2 as YYEEEE. V was trimmed by 1 base and J by 4 bases, leaving 12 bases between them. The CDR3 extends over 15 amino acids. The DNA of the CDR3 is TGTGCCAGCAGCTTGTCGCTAGCTCCTTACAATGAGCAGTTCTTC. Amino acid sequence: CASSLSLAPYNEQFF.

Concerning this clonotype itself: Since a much larger clone is just one base distant, this may be a read error. V gene TRBV6-5 combines with J gene TRBJ2-5; D is unresolved. V was pared by 2 bases and J by 4 bases, with 8 bases between. Germline lookup yields CDR1 MNHEY and CDR2 SVGAGI. The CDR3 loop spans 13 amino acids. The CDR3 DNA is TGTGCCAGCAGTTACAGGGAACGAGAGACCCAGTACTTC. Its protein is CASSYRERETQYF.

This clonotype has a handful of counts. This chain uses TRBV28 with TRBJ2-2, with 11 bases lining up with TRBD1. V lost 2 bases, J lost 3 bases, and 8 bases stayed unmatched. The germline V gene has CDR1 MDHEN and CDR2 SYDVKM. This CDR3 is 18 amino acids long. The CDR3 DNA is TGTGCCAGCAGTTTACCCTACAGGGACAGGGGGGACACCGGGGAGCTGTTTTTT. Its translation: CASSLPYRDRGDTGELFF.

This clonotype was detected ten times or more. The chain combines TRBV7-6 with TRBJ2-3; TRBD1 matches at 7 bases. The V segment lost 6 bases and the J segment 1 base; nucleotides outside the gene matches: 4. CDR1 is SGHVS, CDR2 FNYEAQ, per germline. This CDR3 is built from 14 residues. CDR3: CASSAGTGTDTQYF. CDR3 sequence (DNA): TGTGCCAGCAGTGCCGGGACAGGCACAGATACGCAGTATTTT.

V usage is TRBV5-1 and J usage is TRBJ1-1; the D is unclear. This CDR3 has 14 residues. The V gene's germline CDR1 is SGHRS and CDR2 YFSETQ. V lost 3 bases to trimming and J lost 0 bases, with 9 bases between them. CDR3 loop: CASSSSIVNTEAFF. The CDR3 DNA sequence: TGCGCCAGCAGCTCCTCGATAGTGAACACTGAAGCTTTCTTT.